This paragraph reports one T cell receptor (beta chain). Its antigen is still unknown. The protocol was immunoSEQ multiplex PCR, while the TCRdb copy is restricted to in-frame clones and leaves out a portion. The sample contains fewer than 180,000 clones, around 90% of which appear only once. The data were obtained in a study of T cell responses to AZD1222 COVID-19 vaccine. Germline lookup yields CDR1 LGHDT and CDR2 YNNKEL (reference sequence). This CDR3 spans 14 amino acids. V was pared by 0 bases and J by 3 bases, with 9 bases between. Notes on the study in general: Only a handful of individuals given AZD1222 were seropositive at baseline. Spike-specific TCR depth and breadth grew after two AZD1222 doses. In the spike-specific TCR repertoire, nearly half reportedly target unmutated variant regions.

The sample was peripheral blood, taken 28 days after the second AZD1222 dose. This sequence joins TRBV3-1 (or the pseudogene TRBV3-2) and TRBJ2-7; D not resolved. This receptor was taken from an adult who received the AZD1222 COVID-19 vaccine. The CDR3: CASSQDTGIYEQYF. CDR3 nucleotide sequence: TGTGCCAGCAGCCAAGATACGGGTATCTACGAGCAGTACTTC.